This T cell receptor beta chain appears in the sequencing data of a study of lymphopenia after photon versus proton radiotherapy. Overall study results and limits: Larger post-nadir TCR diversity loss correlated inversely with survival in deceased patients. Under photons, naive T cells and diversity fell while effector/memory populations rose. After lymphocyte nadir, photon-treated repertoires showed oligoclonal expansion, especially CD8+ Temra.

The assay was immunoSEQ multiplex PCR, and TCRdb's table has in-frame clones only and misses some. The sample has roughly 30,000 clones, around nine tenths seen once. There are 13 residues in the CDR3. Between the trimmed V and J ends, which lost 3 bases and 7 bases, there was a span of 16 bases. Germline V CDR1 and CDR2: SQVTM, ANQGSEA. Notes on this clone: What it recognizes is unknown.

Sequencing used peripheral blood, obtained from a patient treated with proton-based radiotherapy. This chain connects TRBV29-1 to TRBJ2-7; maybe TRBD1 (5 bases). The clonotype was recovered from a woman aged 55 to 70 with cholangiocarcinoma. Some clones in this sample may be carry-over from other donors' samples. CDR3 nucleotide sequence: TGCAGCGTTGACCTTCAGGGAAGGTTTGAGCAGTACTTC. Amino acids: CSVDLQGRFEQYF.